This TCR beta chain was identified in a study of blood T cell repertoires in COVID-19. Study context: T cells, B-cell-depleted T cells, or PBMCs supplied cDNA or gDNA.

Original handling: Amplification of reference gene primers provided the estimated nucleated cell counts. TCRdb keeps only in-frame clones here, not all; method: immunoSEQ multiplex PCR. D and trimming come from the DNA, and the V and J calls and clone size come from that table. Here the sample spans around 200,000 clones, about 87% being singletons. The junction had 6 bases not matched to a gene; V was cut back by 0 bases and J by 7 bases. CDR3 length: 17 residues. Germline values: CDR1 LGHDT, CDR2 YNNKEL (reference sequence). Source material: PBMCs or T cells enriched from blood (not recorded which). The chain couples TRBV3-1 (or the pseudogene TRBV3-2) to TRBJ2-3; 14 nucleotides match TRBD2. The TCR originated in a woman in her 30s who had recovered from COVID-19. The DNA of the CDR3 is TGTGCCAGCAGCCAAGAGGGACTAGCGGGGGTCAGATATACGCAGTATTTT. This encodes CASSQEGLAGVRYTQYF.